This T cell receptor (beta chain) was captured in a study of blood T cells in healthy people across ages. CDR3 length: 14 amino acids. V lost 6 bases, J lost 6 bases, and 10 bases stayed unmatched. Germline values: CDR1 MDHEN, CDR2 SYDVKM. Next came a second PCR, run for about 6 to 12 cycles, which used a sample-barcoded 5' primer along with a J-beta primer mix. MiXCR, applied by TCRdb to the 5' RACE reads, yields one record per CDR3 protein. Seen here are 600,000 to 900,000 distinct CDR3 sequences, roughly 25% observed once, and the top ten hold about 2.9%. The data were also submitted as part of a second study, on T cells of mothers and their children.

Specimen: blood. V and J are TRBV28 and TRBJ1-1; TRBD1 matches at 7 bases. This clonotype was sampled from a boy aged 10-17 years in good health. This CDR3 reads CASSSRRGGPEAFF. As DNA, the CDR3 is TGTGCCAGCAGCTCCCGCAGGGGGGGGCCTGAAGCTTTCTTT.